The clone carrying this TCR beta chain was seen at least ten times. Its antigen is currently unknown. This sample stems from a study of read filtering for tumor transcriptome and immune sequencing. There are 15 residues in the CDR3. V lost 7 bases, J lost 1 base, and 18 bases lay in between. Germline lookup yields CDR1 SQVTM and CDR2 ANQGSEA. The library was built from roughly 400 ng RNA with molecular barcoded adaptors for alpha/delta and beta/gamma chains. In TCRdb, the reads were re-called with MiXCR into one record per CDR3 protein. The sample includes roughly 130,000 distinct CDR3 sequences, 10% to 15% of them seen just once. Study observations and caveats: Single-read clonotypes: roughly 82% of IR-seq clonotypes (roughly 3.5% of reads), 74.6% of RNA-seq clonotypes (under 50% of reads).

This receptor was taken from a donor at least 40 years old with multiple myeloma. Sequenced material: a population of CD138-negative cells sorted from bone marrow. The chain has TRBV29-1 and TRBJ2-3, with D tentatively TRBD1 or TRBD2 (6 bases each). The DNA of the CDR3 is TGCAGCGCCGAGACCGAGGGGGGTGGCACAGATACGCAGTATTTT. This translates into CSAETEGGGTDTQYF.